The rows below give T cell receptor beta chains drawn from one sample of a study of T cells in Graves' hyperthyroidism and ophthalmopathy. TCRdb re-analysed the multiplex PCR reads in MiXCR, keeping a single row per CDR3 protein. Counted here are around 300,000 distinct CDR3 sequences, about 13% occurring once; the ten biggest clones make up roughly 35%. The sequencing sample was made of blood. These receptors originate from a woman in her thirties or forties with Graves' ophthalmopathy. The CDR3 runs from the conserved cysteine through the conserved F or W. Fields, in order: CDR3 DNA, CDR3 protein, J gene, CDR3 length, D gene, V gene, clone size. A D gene is named only where the DNA matches it firmly. Rows may omit the clone size; those that give it use once, few, many or a size class.

TGTGCCAGCAGCCCCCCCCTAGCGGGAGTGGGAGATACGCAGTATTTT CASSPPLAGVGDTQYF TRBJ2-3 16 TRBD2 TRBV7-9 many
TGTGCCAGCAGTGATATCCTAATCGGCAATGAGCAGTTCTTC CASSDILIGNEQFF TRBJ2-1 14 - TRBV2 many
TGTGCCTGGAGTGTATCCCCCTGGGGTCAGCCCCAGCATTTT CAWSVSPWGQPQHF TRBJ1-5 14 - TRBV30 few
TGCAGTGCTAGACCTAGCCGGAGTGTTAATACGCAGTATTTT CSARPSRSVNTQYF TRBJ2-3 14 - TRBV20-1 many
TGTGCCAGCAGTGCCGGTGGGTCCTATAATTCACCCCTCCACTTT CASSAGGSYNSPLHF TRBJ1-6 15 - TRBV28 many
TGTGCCAGCAGTGGGCTCGGTGCGGGGGGGCAAGATACGCAGTATTTT CASSGLGAGGQDTQYF TRBJ2-3 16 TRBD2 TRBV6-1 few
TGCGCCAGCAGAGAAGCCAATCAGCCCCAGCATTTT CASREANQPQHF TRBJ1-5 12 - TRBV10-2 -
TGTGCCAGCAGCTTGCCCTTGGCAGGGGGGCGGTCAGATACGCAGTATTTT CASSLPLAGGRSDTQYF TRBJ2-3 17 - TRBV7-8 -
TGTGCCAGCAGTCGAAGGGCCTTCTATGGCTACACCTTC CASSRRAFYGYTF TRBJ1-2 13 - TRBV2 many
TGTGCCACCAGTGATTTGGGGACTAGCGGGGGGGAGACCCAGTACTTC CATSDLGTSGGETQYF TRBJ2-5 16 TRBD2 TRBV24-1 few
TGTGCCAGCAGCTGGTCCGGGACTAGCGGAGGTTTTTACAATGAGCAGTTCTTC CASSWSGTSGGFYNEQFF TRBJ2-1 18 TRBD2 TRBV11-1 many
TGTGCCACCAGTGCTGGGGGAAACACTGAAGCTTTCTTT CATSAGGNTEAFF TRBJ1-1 13 - TRBV24-1 many
TGTGCCAGCAACCCTCTAGGACAGCCTCTCTATGGCTACACCTTC CASNPLGQPLYGYTF TRBJ1-2 15 - TRBV7-8 -
TGTGCCAGCAGTGCCGGGAACGGTGGCTACACCTTC CASSAGNGGYTF TRBJ1-2 12 - TRBV6-4 many
TGTGCTAGTGGTCTCCCACGTGGCGGGGGCCTGACAGATACGCAGTATTTT CASGLPRGGGLTDTQYF TRBJ2-3 17 - TRBV12-5 many
TGTGCCAGCAGCTACCGGGACAGCCAGTTCTTC CASSYRDSQFF TRBJ2-1 11 TRBD1 TRBV6-1 -
TGTGCCAGCAGTCGGACACGGAATAGCAATCAGCCCCAGCATTTT CASSRTRNSNQPQHF TRBJ1-5 15 - TRBV5-6 few
TGTGCCAGCAGCACAAACTCCGGGACAGGAGTGTTCCCAGATACGCAGTATTTT CASSTNSGTGVFPDTQYF TRBJ2-3 18 TRBD1 TRBV5-5 many
TGTGCCAGCAGTTACCGGGACAGGGCCAGTAATAATTCACCCCTCCACTTT CASSYRDRASNNSPLHF TRBJ1-6 17 TRBD1 TRBV25-1 few
TGTGCCAGCAGTACAGGGGTCGCAGCCCAGCATTTT CASSTGVAAQHF TRBJ1-5 12 TRBD1 TRBV5-5 few
TGTGCCAGTCGTCGCGGTCCGCAGGAGGAACTGTTTTTT CASRRGPQEELFF TRBJ1-4 13 - TRBV6-1 -
TGTGCCAGCGGTATCGGACAGTTCACTGAAGCTTTCTTT CASGIGQFTEAFF TRBJ1-1 13 - TRBV3-1 few
TGTGCCAGCAGCTTAGGCGGGGGGGCCTACGAGCAGTACTTC CASSLGGGAYEQYF TRBJ2-7 14 TRBD2 TRBV11-2 many
TGTGCCAGCAGCCAAGGGGGGACAGTCCAAGAGACCCAGTACTTC CASSQGGTVQETQYF TRBJ2-5 15 TRBD1 TRBV3-1 many
TGTGCCATCAGAGGCGACAGGGGGCCGACTGAAGCTTTCTTT CAIRGDRGPTEAFF TRBJ1-1 14 TRBD1 TRBV10-3 many
TGTGCCAGCAGTTTACCTGGGAAGGGGTCTCTCCGAGGAAACACCATATATTTT CASSLPGKGSLRGNTIYF TRBJ1-3 18 - TRBV12-3/TRBV12-4 -
TGTGCCATCACCTCCCAAGGGAACACTGAAGCTTTCTTT CAITSQGNTEAFF TRBJ1-1 13 - TRBV10-3 few
TGTGCCAGCAGCTTAGGAACAGGGGGCTTTACCGGGGAGCTGTTTTTT CASSLGTGGFTGELFF TRBJ2-2 16 TRBD1 TRBV7-2 -
TGTGCCAGCAGTACTCAGGGGAGGGAAAAACTGTTTTTT CASSTQGREKLFF TRBJ1-4 13 - TRBV5-6 -
TGTGCCAGCAGCTGGGACAGCATGAACACTGAAGCTTTCTTT CASSWDSMNTEAFF TRBJ1-1 14 TRBD1 TRBV27 many
TGCAGTGCCTATATGGACACTACCAATGAGCAGTTCTTC CSAYMDTTNEQFF TRBJ2-1 13 - TRBV20-1 few
TGTGCCAGCAGTTTAACGACCGAACAAGAGACCCAGTACTTC CASSLTTEQETQYF TRBJ2-5 14 - TRBV6-5 many
TGTGCCAGTAGTAGACTAGCGGGAGACTACGAGCAGTACTTC CASSRLAGDYEQYF TRBJ2-7 14 TRBD2 TRBV19 -
TGTGCCAGCACCAAGGACAGCCGTTCCGCTGAAGCTTTCTTT CASTKDSRSAEAFF TRBJ1-1 14 - TRBV2 many
TGCAGTGCTCCTGACCCTCTAGATCCAGATACGCAGTATTTT CSAPDPLDPDTQYF TRBJ2-3 14 - TRBV20-1 many
TGTGCCAGCAGGACCGCACTAGCGAGGGGAGATACGCAGTATTTT CASRTALARGDTQYF TRBJ2-3 15 TRBD2 TRBV7-9 few
TGTGCCACCAGATCATATGCAAACACCGGGGAGCTGTTTTTT CATRSYANTGELFF TRBJ2-2 14 - TRBV24-1 -
TGCGCCAGCAGCCAAGACGGGACAGGATCTAGCACAGATACGCAGTATTTT CASSQDGTGSSTDTQYF TRBJ2-3 17 TRBD1 TRBV4-1 few
TGTGCCAGCAGCGTCTTTTCTAGCGGGGTCTACACCGGGGAGCTGTTTTTT CASSVFSSGVYTGELFF TRBJ2-2 17 TRBD2 TRBV9 -
TGTGCCAGCAGTTTAGGGGGGGGAGGGGGACAGGGTTACGAGCAGTACTTC CASSLGGGGGQGYEQYF TRBJ2-7 17 TRBD1 TRBV28 many
TGTGCCAGCATAAAAGGGACAGGGCAAGGCTACACCTTC CASIKGTGQGYTF TRBJ1-2 13 TRBD1 TRBV6-1 many
TGCGCCAGCAGTGTAAAGGGGGCGGGAGCTGGGTCCACTGAAGCTTTCTTT CASSVKGAGAGSTEAFF TRBJ1-1 17 TRBD1 TRBV5-1 many
TGTGCCAGCACTAGGGATCGTACTTCCTACGAGCAGTACTTC CASTRDRTSYEQYF TRBJ2-7 14 - TRBV6-1 many
TGTGCCAGCAGTTTTCGACTAGCGGCAACCTACAATGAGCAGTTCTTC CASSFRLAATYNEQFF TRBJ2-1 16 TRBD2 TRBV12-3/TRBV12-4 many
TGTGCCACCAGCCAGGGGCCGGAGGGCCTTCCCACAGATACGCAGTATTTT CATSQGPEGLPTDTQYF TRBJ2-3 17 - TRBV15 -
TGTGCCCATCAACAGGGTCCGAACACTGAAGCTTTCTTT CAHQQGPNTEAFF TRBJ1-1 13 - TRBV10-3 -
TGTGCCAGCATCCCTGGGAGGGCGGGAGGCGACGAGCAGTACTTC CASIPGRAGGDEQYF TRBJ2-7 15 TRBD2 TRBV7-8 -
TGTGCCAGCAATTCAGACTACGAGCAGTACTTC CASNSDYEQYF TRBJ2-7 11 - TRBV2 many
TGCAGCGTTGCCGGGACTTACGAGCAGTACTTC CSVAGTYEQYF TRBJ2-7 11 - TRBV29-1 few
TGTGCCAGCACAGACGAGTACGAGCAGTACTTC CASTDEYEQYF TRBJ2-7 11 - TRBV6-1 many